The present entry profiles one TCR beta chain with its context. These data come from a study of T cell changes during pregnancy in multiple sclerosis. Germline CDR1 is LNHDA and CDR2 is SQIVND (reference sequence). V shed 6 bases, J shed 7 bases, and the junction held 13 bases outside the gene matches. CDR3 length: 15 amino acids. The protocol was immunoSEQ multiplex PCR, while the TCRdb copy is restricted to in-frame clones and leaves out a portion. The sample yields 70,000 to 100,000 clones, almost 95% seen once. The input for sequencing was peripheral blood, taken in the third trimester of pregnancy. This chain links TRBV19 with TRBJ2-7, with 9 nucleotides matching TRBD1. This clonotype originated in a female donor with multiple sclerosis, enrolled in a pregnancy study. The CDR3 loop reads CASRLAGQGTSEQYF. The DNA of the CDR3 is TGTGCCAGTAGGTTGGCGGGACAGGGTACGAGTGAGCAGTACTTC. Based on the CDR3 plus reference TRBV19 and TRBJ2-7, the full variable domain is DGGITQSPKYLFRKEGQNVTLSCEQNLNHDAMYWYRQDPGQGLRLIYYSQIVNDFQKGDIAEGYSVSREKKESFPLTVTSAQKNPTAFYLCASRLAGQGTSEQYFGPGTRLTVT.